Each of the 4 T cell receptor beta chains below was sequenced from the same sample in a study of graft-versus-host responses after intestinal transplantation. The antigens of these receptors remain unknown. Profiled with immunoSEQ multiplex PCR; TCRdb holds only in-frame clones, not every one. The repertoire includes some 48,000 clones, about four fifths of them detected once, and less than 0.55% sits in the top ten. Here the sequenced sample was unstimulated CD4+ T cells sorted from spleen or lymph node cells, taken before transplant. Receptors were obtained from a human donor who was the organ donor for an intestinal transplant.

The chain has TRBV4-1 and TRBJ2-7; 12 bases line up with TRBD1. Germline lookup yields CDR1 MGHRA and CDR2 YSYEKL. The CDR3 totals 16 residues. Losses at the gene ends were 4 bases for V and 6 bases for J; bases not matched to a gene: 10. The CDR3 nucleotides read TGCGCCAGCAGCCTTGTGGGGACAGGGGGCTACTCCGAGCAGTACTTC. Protein product: CASSLVGTGGYSEQYF.

V and J are TRBV9 and TRBJ2-7; D possibly corresponds to TRBD2 (6 bases). Germline V gene lookup returns CDR1 SGDLS and CDR2 YYNGEE. The germline V and J ends were trimmed by 2 bases and 7 bases, with 16 bases remaining between them. The CDR3 contains 14 residues. CDR3 in amino acids: CASSVGLTSREQYF. The CDR3 bases are TGTGCCAGCAGCGTGGGACTTACTAGCCGAGAGCAGTACTTC.

This clone was detected only a few times. The chain recombines TRBV5-1 with TRBJ2-2; tentatively, D is TRBD2 (6 bases). The CDR3 spans 15 residues. Trimming removed 0 bases at V and 0 bases at J, with 6 bases between. Looked up from germline, CDR1 is SGHRS and CDR2 is YFSETQ. CDR3 loop: CASSLGTTNTGELFF. CDR3 DNA: TGCGCCAGCAGCTTGGGGACTACGAACACCGGGGAGCTGTTTTTT.

The chain combines TRBV30 with TRBJ2-3; D remains unclear. Germline CDR1 is GTSNPN and CDR2 is SVGIG (reference sequence). This CDR3 comprises 15 residues. V was cut by 0 bases and J by 0 bases, with 10 bases left in between. For the CDR3, the DNA is TGTGCCTGGAGTGTTGGGCGGTCTAGCACAGATACGCAGTATTTT. Translating it yields CAWSVGRSSTDTQYF.